This T cell receptor (beta chain) was sequenced in a study of cytomegalovirus exposure and HLA in healthy donors. Study-wide findings and caveats: Reports showed the classifier diagnosing cytomegalovirus status with high specificity and sensitivity.

Regarding this clone: What it recognizes is unknown.

Profiling relied on immunoSEQ multiplex PCR, and the TCRdb table lists in-frame clones only, not all of them. The profile shows about 160,000 clones, 88% of them singletons. The CDR3 is made up of 13 amino acids. Trimming pared 7 bases from V and 3 bases from J, leaving 10 bases between. In germline, CDR1 is MNHEY, CDR2 SVGAGI. The sequenced sample consisted of PBMCs. The origin of this receptor is a man between 18 and 35 years old in good health and CMV-seronegative. The chain recombines TRBV6-5 with TRBJ1-5, with D perhaps matching TRBD1 (6 bases). CDR3 loop: CASTTGSNQPQHF. In nucleotides, the CDR3 is TGTGCCAGCACTACAGGGTCCAATCAGCCCCAGCATTTT.